The following is a T cell receptor (beta chain) sequence with its context. TCRdb's table, derived via immunoSEQ multiplex PCR, lists solely in-frame clones and lacks some. The data show about 45,000 clones, around 94% seen once. These data originate in a study of T cells in tuberculosis. Tuberculin skin test and IGRA determined adolescents' latent tuberculosis status at entry. Each clinical donor contributed on average roughly 92,000 T cells from unsorted cryopreserved PBMC. This sequence was found in a donor aged 10-29 years with latent tuberculosis or without tuberculosis infection. Some clones in this sample may be carry-over from other donors' samples. The sample comprised PBMCs.

CDR3 in amino acids: CASSPRLLLDSYNEQFF. The CDR3 DNA sequence: TGTGCCAGCAGCCCTAGACTCCTCTTAGACTCCTACAATGAGCAGTTCTTC. The V and J genes are TRBV7-2 and TRBJ2-1, with no clear D. CDR1 SGHTA and CDR2 FQGNSA come from the germline V gene. Trimming took 5 bases from V and 0 from J, leaving 17 bases between them. The length of the CDR3 is 17 residues.